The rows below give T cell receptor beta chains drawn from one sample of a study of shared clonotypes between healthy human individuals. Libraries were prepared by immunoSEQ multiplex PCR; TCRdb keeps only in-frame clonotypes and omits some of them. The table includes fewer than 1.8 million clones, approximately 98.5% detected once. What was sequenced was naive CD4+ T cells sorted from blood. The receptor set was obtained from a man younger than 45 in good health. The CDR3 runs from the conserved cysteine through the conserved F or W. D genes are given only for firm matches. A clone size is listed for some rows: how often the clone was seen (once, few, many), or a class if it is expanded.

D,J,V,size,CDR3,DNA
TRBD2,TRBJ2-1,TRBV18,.,CASSTSGKDNEQFF,TGTGCCAGCTCAACTAGCGGGAAAGACAATGAGCAGTTCTTC
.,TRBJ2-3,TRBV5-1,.,CASSLFAERDTQYF,TGCGCCAGCAGCTTGTTTGCCGAACGAGATACGCAGTATTTT
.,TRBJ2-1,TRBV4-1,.,CASSQIQGKQFF,TGCGCCAGCAGCCAGATACAGGGTAAGCAGTTCTTC
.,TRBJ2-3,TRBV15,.,CATALGAVDTQYF,TGTGCCACGGCGCTAGGGGCCGTAGATACGCAGTATTTT
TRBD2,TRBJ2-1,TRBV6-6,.,CASSRLAGGPGEQFF,TGTGCCAGCAGCCGACTAGCGGGAGGTCCAGGTGAGCAGTTCTTC
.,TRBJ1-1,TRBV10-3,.,CAISAIGDTEAFF,TGTGCCATCAGTGCGATCGGGGATACTGAAGCTTTCTTT
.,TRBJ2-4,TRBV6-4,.,CASSDVKLVPPTNIQYF,TGTGCCAGCAGTGACGTCAAGTTAGTGCCTCCGACGAACATTCAGTACTTC
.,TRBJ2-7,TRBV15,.,CATSRAGQPVHEQYF,TGTGCCACCAGCAGGGCGGGACAGCCGGTCCACGAGCAGTACTTC
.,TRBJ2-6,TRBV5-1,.,CASSDGNSGANVLTF,TGCGCCAGTAGCGACGGAAACTCTGGGGCCAACGTCCTGACTTTC
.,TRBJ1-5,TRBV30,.,CAWSVGVDQPQHF,TGTGCCTGGAGTGTCGGCGTGGATCAGCCCCAGCATTTT
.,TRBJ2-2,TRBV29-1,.,CSVPGTLNTGELFF,TGCAGCGTTCCCGGGACTTTGAACACCGGGGAGCTGTTTTTT
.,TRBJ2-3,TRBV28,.,CASSSLSTDTDTQYF,TGTGCCAGCAGTTCCCTTTCTACCGACACAGATACGCAGTATTTT
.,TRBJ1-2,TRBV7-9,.,CASSLDGVRVAGYTF,TGTGCCAGCAGCTTAGATGGGGTTAGAGTCGCCGGCTACACCTTC
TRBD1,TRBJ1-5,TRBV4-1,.,CASSQWDSSNQPQHF,TGCGCCAGCAGCCAATGGGACAGTAGCAATCAGCCCCAGCATTTT
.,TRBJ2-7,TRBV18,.,CASSPGLKESEQYF,TGTGCCAGCTCCCCCGGTTTGAAGGAATCCGAGCAGTACTTC
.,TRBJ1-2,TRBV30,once,CAWIGANYGYTF,TGTGCCTGGATTGGAGCTAACTATGGCTACACCTTC
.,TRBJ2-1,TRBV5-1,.,CASSRDWNEQFF,TGCGCCAGCAGCCGGGACTGGAATGAGCAGTTCTTC
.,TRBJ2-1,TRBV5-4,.,CASSRRGEVWNEQFF,TGTGCCAGCAGCCGGAGGGGGGAGGTGTGGAATGAGCAGTTCTTC
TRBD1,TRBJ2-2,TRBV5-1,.,CASSLGQGNTGELFF,TGCGCCAGCAGCCTGGGACAGGGGAACACCGGGGAGCTGTTTTTT
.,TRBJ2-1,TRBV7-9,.,CASSSRTPLDEQFF,TGTGCCAGCAGCTCGCGGACGCCTTTGGATGAGCAGTTCTTC
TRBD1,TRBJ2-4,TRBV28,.,CASSPPGQGYQRNIQYF,TGTGCCAGCAGTCCCCCGGGACAGGGGTATCAGAGAAACATTCAGTACTTC
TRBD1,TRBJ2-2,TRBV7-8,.,CASSRDRGWTGELFF,TGTGCCAGCAGCCGGGACAGGGGCTGGACCGGGGAGCTGTTTTTT
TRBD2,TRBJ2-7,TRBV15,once,CATSRDVAASGSYEQYF,TGTGCCACCAGCAGAGATGTGGCGGCTAGCGGGTCCTACGAGCAGTACTTC
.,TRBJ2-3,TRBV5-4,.,CASSFGPAQPPDTQYF,TGTGCCAGCAGCTTCGGGCCGGCCCAGCCCCCAGATACGCAGTATTTT
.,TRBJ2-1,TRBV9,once,CASSVLTGTPLNEQFF,TGTGCCAGCAGCGTCTTAACCGGGACTCCCCTCAATGAGCAGTTCTTC
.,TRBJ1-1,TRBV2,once,CANLRGNTEAFF,TGTGCCAACTTAAGGGGAAACACTGAAGCTTTCTTT
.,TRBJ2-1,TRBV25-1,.,CASSEPYSFNEQFF,TGTGCCAGCAGTGAACCTTATTCGTTCAATGAGCAGTTCTTC